This T cell receptor (beta chain) was sequenced for a study of CD8 T cells in Susac syndrome. This clonotype was seen just once. cDNA came from about 0.46 to 1 ug RNA primed by random hexamers. TCRdb recomputed calls from the immunoSEQ multiplex PCR reads with MiXCR, one row per CDR3 protein. The sample carries about 76,000 distinct CDR3 sequences, about 93% recorded once. The sample taken for sequencing was CD8+ T cells from PBMCs. The source of this sequence is a human donor with Susac syndrome.

The CDR3 loop reads CASSIMVAGLQETQYF. DNA of the CDR3: TGTGCCAGCAGCATTATGGTAGCGGGGCTCCAAGAGACCCAGTACTTC. This chain joins TRBV7-9 and TRBJ2-5; 8 bases match TRBD2. Germline CDR1 and CDR2: SEHNR and FQNEAQ (reference sequence). The CDR3 contains 16 residues. V lost 5 bases and J lost 1; bases outside the gene matches: 9.